This T cell receptor beta chain stems from a study of T cell responses to AZD1222 COVID-19 vaccine. The assay was immunoSEQ multiplex PCR, and TCRdb's table has in-frame clones only and misses some. Here the sample spans roughly 150,000 clones, around nine tenths being singletons. General study points: Within unmutated variant regions lay the reported targets of nearly half of spike-specific TCRs. It should be noted that donors were predominantly white British and more often female, and clonal diversity was possibly underestimated.

The CDR3 has 14 residues. CDR1 is LNHDA and CDR2 is SQIVND in the germline V gene (reference sequence). The V and J ends lost 3 bases and 4 bases respectively, with 10 bases between them. Note on this clone: What it binds is unknown.

The TCR comes from an adult in good health. The gene calls are TRBV19 and TRBJ1-5; no firm D call. Sequencing used peripheral blood, obtained on day 0 of AZD1222 vaccination. The CDR3 coding sequence is TGTGCCAGTAGTATCACGTCGGGGAATCAGCCCCAGCATTTT. This translates into CASSITSGNQPQHF.